The T cell receptor beta chain under discussion was sequenced for a study of shared clonotypes between healthy human individuals (dated by TCRdb to between 2020 and 2021). At the level of the whole study: The cohort comprised a couple of women and a few men aged 18 to 49 years. For each donor, CD4 naive and CD4 memory were each given three plates, CD8 naive was given two plates, and CD8 memory was given one plate. The study deeply sequenced blood TCR repertoires of several healthy adults to estimate repertoire size and the extent of clonotype sharing between individuals. To increase sequencing depth and limit assay-specific biases, TCR repertoire library preparation and sequencing were carried out by different laboratories using diverse techniques. Between about 0.94 and 8.9 billion PBMCs per donor were obtained by leukapheresis. Study-level results and caveats: Higher generation probabilities were observed for clonotypes shared by all four sorted-subset donors than for non-shared clonotypes. The small number of donors limited the genetic and exposure-history diversity represented. Estimated clonotype richness was generally larger for naive than for memory subsets. Pairwise subsampling led to the expectation that sequencing depth would affect the degree of clonotype sharing among donors. About 4.5% of naive CD4, 3.5% of naive CD8, 2.3% of memory CD4, and less than 0.45% of memory CD8 clonotypes were shared across several donors. Even with the large sequencing depth, rarefaction of the sorted-subset datasets indicated that sequencing was incomplete. Only blood was sampled, and tissue TCR repertoires likely differ from those in blood.

Using the deep immunoSEQ assay, TCR CDR3 regions were amplified from genomic DNA by multiplex PCR. Extracted genomic DNA from each cell subset was distributed evenly across all wells of several immunoSEQ 96-well plates, and each plate was treated as a replicate. For sorted subsets, roughly 190 ng of genomic DNA, equivalent to 25,000 to 30,000 T cell genomes, went into each replicate PCR. The purified libraries were quantified using a Qubit 3.0 fluorometer, sized with a Bioanalyzer 2100, and then quantified again using the KAPA Library Quantification kit. Each immunoSEQ 96-well plate was sequenced on its own single-read 150-cycle Illumina NextSeq 550 flow cell. Turning to the authors' computational methods: Because the immunoSEQ output included only junctional sequences and no quality scores, the filtering could not be the same as the filtering used for full-length reads. Sequences were annotated with PyIR, a Python wrapper for IgBLAST v1.9, using IMGT germline references to assign V/J genes and CDR3. Reads with weak V/J assignments (E-value above 1e-6), missing CDR3, stop codons, out-of-frame junctions, or ambiguous translated residues were removed. V3J clonotypes were defined as sequences sharing the same inferred V gene, J gene, and CDR3 amino acid sequence. Percentage overlap between repertoires was computed as shared unique clonotypes divided by the size of the smaller repertoire. Repertoire richness was assessed with RTK rarefaction, the Chao1 estimator, and Recon v2.1 estimates of unobserved clonotypes. OLGA was used to compute generation probabilities for all TCRbeta clonotypes that the gDNA method yielded from four donors. TCRdb stores this immuneACCESS table with in-frame sequences only. Part of the clones is absent; in the studies checked, under half of the shortfall reflects unresolved V genes, and no reason is known for the rest. V, J and clone size were drawn from that table, and D and trimming were deduced from the DNA. For this sample there are about 1.1 million clones; approximately 77% appear just once. The top ten hold about 0.94% of the sample.

Concerning this clone itself: Which antigen it targets is not known. No per-base quality is available; no much larger clone lies one base away.

Healthy HIV-negative adults with no recently reported acute infections or vaccinations were included as donors. Every donor was a Caucasian adult living in Nashville, Tennessee, USA. CD4+ T cells were enriched through magnetic negative selection, after which naive cells were positively selected on CD45RA and the remaining negative fraction served as the memory subset. Blood was obtained by leukapheresis, after which PBMCs were separated by Ficoll-Histopaque density gradient centrifugation and cryopreserved in liquid nitrogen vapor phase. Analytical flow cytometry was used to check the purity and quantity of every magnetically sorted T cell population. From each sorted fraction, genomic DNA was isolated and quantified by UV absorbance on a Nanodrop 2000c. Its CDR3 holds 14 amino acids, cysteine through phenylalanine. The read is trimmed to its CDR3 DNA, 42 bases read in frame from base 1. Trimming removed 7 bases from V and 1 base from J, leaving 14 bases between the germline ends. CDR1 and CDR2 were assigned from the germline V gene as SGHTA and FQGTGA.

Recombination connected TRBV7-3 to TRBJ2-7; TRBD1 is a weak D gene call, 6 bases matching. Sequencing was performed on memory CD4+ T cells from PBMCs. Per the publication, the cell subset or site label means: CD45RA-negative fraction. The TCR was taken from a man aged 18 to 29 in good health. Some clones in this sample may be carry-over from other donors' samples. The CDR3 here reads CASTPDSFSYEQYF. The sequenced DNA: TGTGCCAGCACCCCGGACAGTTTTTCCTACGAGCAGTACTTC.